Shown below are 22 T cell receptor beta chains from a single sample sequenced in a study of early stage breast cancer tumors. Data came from immunoSEQ multiplex PCR; TCRdb stores just in-frame clones and leaves some out. The top ten hold roughly 6.9% of the sample, which has 9,000 to 10,000 clones, roughly 70% seen once. Sequencing input: breast tumor tissue. The receptors here all came from a person between 50 and 60 years old with breast cancer.

This clone has only a few counts. This chain connects TRBV11-2 to TRBJ1-1; D gene ambiguous. Germline V gives CDR1 SGHAT, CDR2 FQNNGV. The CDR3 loop spans 15 amino acids. Trimming took off 4 bases at V and 3 bases at J, with 15 bases between the two ends. For the CDR3, the DNA is TGTGCCAGCAGCTCCCTTACGAGGATATACACTGAAGCTTTCTTT. This sequence encodes CASSSLTRIYTEAFF.

The sample holds a few counts of this clone. The chain uses TRBV7-9 and TRBJ2-7, with D uncertain. This CDR3 has 13 residues. Trimming cost V 0 bases and J 3 bases, with 6 bases left between them. The V gene's germline CDR1 is SEHNR and CDR2 FQNEAQ (reference sequence). The DNA of the CDR3 is TGTGCCAGCAGCTTAGCGGCCTACTACGAGCAGTACTTC. Amino acids: CASSLAAYYEQYF.

The chain is built from TRBV12-5 and TRBJ1-1; D is unclear. V lost 5 bases and J 4 bases, leaving 14 bases between the germline ends. The CDR3 covers 14 residues. Germline lookup yields CDR1 LGHNT and CDR2 FRNRAP. The CDR3 here is CASGTLPDSTEAFF. For the CDR3, the DNA is TGTGCTAGTGGTACACTCCCCGATAGCACTGAAGCTTTCTTT.

This clone is a singleton in its sample. V usage is TRBV13 and J usage is TRBJ2-1, with D tentatively TRBD2 (6 bases). Trimming took off 3 bases at V and 9 bases at J, with 15 bases between the two ends. The V gene's germline CDR1 is PRHDT and CDR2 FYEKMQ (reference sequence). The CDR3 is made up of 14 amino acids. The CDR3 region has the DNA TGTGCCAGCAGCTTTGACCCTAGGAGGGGTGAGCAGTTCTTC. Translation gives CASSFDPRRGEQFF. Combining the CDR3 with reference TRBV13 and TRBJ2-1 gives the whole variable domain AAGVIQSPRHLIKEKRETATLKCYPIPRHDTVYWYQQGPGQDPQFLISFYEKMQSDKGSIPDRFSAQQFSDYHSELNMSSLELGDSALYFCASSFDPRRGEQFFGPGTRLTVL.

The chain is built from TRBV2 and TRBJ2-7; TRBD2 aligns across 11 bases. Trimming took 3 bases from V and 2 from J; bases not matched to a gene: 3. The CDR3 loop spans 15 amino acids. Germline V CDR1 and CDR2: SNHLY, FYNNEI. The DNA for the CDR3 is TGTGCCAGCAGTGAGGATAGCGGGGGGGCCTACGAGCAGTACTTC. Translated: CASSEDSGGAYEQYF.

This clone was detected a few times. The V call is TRBV7-2, the J call TRBJ2-6, with TRBD2 identical over 9 bases. V shed 3 bases, J shed 4 bases, and the junction held 7 bases outside the gene matches. Germline V lookup: CDR1 SGHTA, CDR2 FQGNSA. This CDR3 region has 17 residues. Here the CDR3 DNA reads TGTGCCAGCAGCTTGGCGGGAGGGCCGAGCGGGGCCAACGTCCTGACTTTC. It codes for CASSLAGGPSGANVLTF.

As for this clone: Other DNA sequences within the sample encode an identical CDR3. The chain uses TRBV18 and TRBJ2-2; maybe TRBD2 (6 bases). V was trimmed by 3 bases and J by 1 base, leaving 9 bases between them. CDR3 length: 15 amino acids. Germline V gene data show CDR1 as KGHSH and CDR2 as LQKENI. The CDR3 protein is CASSPGLQNTGELFF. The CDR3 DNA follows: TGTGCCAGCTCACCGGGACTGCAGAACACCGGGGAGCTGTTTTTT.

This clone has just one count. This chain links TRBV27 with TRBJ2-3; weak D call: TRBD2 (5 bases). V was trimmed by 5 bases and J by 2 bases, leaving 11 bases between them. The CDR3 runs to 14 residues. Per the germline V gene, CDR1 is MNHEY and CDR2 is SMNVEV (reference sequence). CDR3 sequence reads: CASSIRSATDTQYF. The CDR3, as DNA: TGTGCCAGCAGTATCCGTAGCGCCACAGATACGCAGTATTTT.

This clone turned up a few times. The chain carries TRBV23-1 and TRBJ1-1; D perhaps matches TRBD1 (6 bases). TRBV23-1 has ORF status, its function being uncertain. The germline V and J ends were trimmed by 7 bases and 0 bases, with 12 bases remaining between them. CDR3 length equals 14 residues. CDR3 sequence reads: CASTRGGMNTEAFF. The CDR3 DNA reads as TGCGCCAGCACCCGGGGGGGCATGAACACTGAAGCTTTCTTT.

The rearrangement uses TRBV5-6 and TRBJ1-1; D perhaps matches TRBD1 (5 bases). Trimming left V 2 bases short and J 4 bases short, with 21 bases between. CDR3 length: 17 residues. CDR1 is SGHDT, CDR2 YYEEEE, per germline. DNA of the CDR3: TGTGCCAGCAGCTTCGTGTTTTGGGGTGGCGGGGGCACTGAAGCTTTCTTT. This translates into CASSFVFWGGGGTEAFF.

Only a few counts were recorded for this clone. The gene calls are TRBV9 and TRBJ1-1, with D unclear. Per germline, CDR1 SGDLS and CDR2 YYNGEE. The CDR3 runs to 13 residues. V lost 2 bases, J lost 3 bases, and 8 bases lay in between. CDR3 sequence (DNA): TGTGCCAGCAGCGTGTCTGGTGACACTGAAGCTTTCTTT. Protein sequence: CASSVSGDTEAFF.

V gene TRBV19 combines with J gene TRBJ2-5; perhaps TRBD1 as D (6 bases). Germline V lookup: CDR1 LNHDA, CDR2 SQIVND (reference sequence). The length of the CDR3 is 14 residues. Trimming stripped 3 bases from V and 3 bases from J, with 11 bases between. The chain's CDR3 is CASSIRPGEETQYF. The DNA of the CDR3 is TGTGCCAGTAGTATTCGCCCAGGGGAAGAGACCCAGTACTTC. Full variable domain (remainder filled in from reference TRBV19 and TRBJ2-5): DGGITQSPKYLFRKEGQNVTLSCEQNLNHDAMYWYRQDPGQGLRLIYYSQIVNDFQKGDIAEGYSVSREKKESFPLTVTSAQKNPTAFYLCASSIRPGEETQYFGPGTRLLVL.

The table lists this clone with a count of one. The chain employs TRBV19 and TRBJ2-2; no firm D call. V was cut by 1 base and J by 6 bases, with 0 bases left in between. In germline, CDR1 is LNHDA, CDR2 SQIVND (reference sequence). The CDR3 runs 11 residues. CDR3 residues: CASSIAGELFF. CDR3 DNA: TGTGCCAGTAGTATAGCCGGGGAGCTGTTTTTT.

The chain joins TRBV6-1 to TRBJ1-5; 7 positions agree with TRBD1. Unmatched junction bases numbered 9, after V lost 6 bases and J lost 4 bases. Germline-derived CDR1 and CDR2 are MNHNS and SASEGT. There are 15 residues in the CDR3. As DNA, the CDR3 is TGTGCCAGCAGAACCCGGGACAGCCTGAATCAGCCCCAGCATTTT. Protein product: CASRTRDSLNQPQHF.

V and J are TRBV5-1 and TRBJ2-2, with 10 bases aligning to TRBD2. Per germline, CDR1 SGHRS and CDR2 YFSETQ. This CDR3 has 24 amino acids. V was pared by 0 bases and J by 0 bases, with 23 bases of the junction left unmatched. The CDR3: CASSLVPLDRVDGTSGTNTGELFF. Here the CDR3 DNA reads TGCGCCAGCAGCTTGGTCCCCTTGGACAGGGTGGATGGAACTAGCGGGACGAACACCGGGGAGCTGTTTTTT.

This clone was seen a few times. This chain connects TRBV16 to TRBJ1-2; 8 bases align to TRBD1. The CDR3 extends over 14 amino acids. Trimming at V came to 4 bases and at J to 4 bases, leaving 5 bases not matched to a gene. Germline CDR1 KGHSY, CDR2 FQNENV. The CDR3 coding sequence is TGTGCCAGCAGCCCATACAGGGGGAGCTATGGCTACACCTTC. It encodes CASSPYRGSYGYTF.

J is TRBJ1-2 and V is TRBV29-1, with D possibly matching TRBD1 (6 bases). Trimming cost V 0 bases and J 10 bases, with 15 bases left between them. Germline V CDR1 and CDR2: SQVTM, ANQGSEA. CDR3 length: 13 residues. CDR3 DNA: TGCAGCGTTGAAGATCCTGGGACAATGGACTACACCTTC. Translation: CSVEDPGTMDYTF. Full variable domain (rest looked up from reference TRBV29-1 and TRBJ1-2): SAVISQKPSRDICQRGTSLTIQCQVDSQVTMMFWYRQQPGQSLTLIATANQGSEATYESGFVIDKFPISRPNLTFSTLTVSNMSPEDSSIYLCSVEDPGTMDYTFGSGTRLTVV.

J is TRBJ2-5 and V is TRBV2; no firm D call. Looked up from germline, CDR1 is SNHLY and CDR2 is FYNNEI. The CDR3 loop spans 13 amino acids. V shed 3 bases and J shed 5 bases, with 10 bases lying between them. This CDR3 is CASSEETRETQYF. The CDR3 coding sequence is TGTGCCAGCAGTGAGGAGACCCGGGAGACCCAGTACTTC. The entire variable domain, with the rest obtained from reference TRBV2 and TRBJ2-5, is as follows: EPEVTQTPSHQVTQMGQEVILRCVPISNHLYFYWYRQILGQKVEFLVSFYNNEISEKSEIFDDQFSVERPDGSNFTLKIRSTKLEDSAMYFCASSEETRETQYFGPGTRLLVL.

The genes are TRBV28 and TRBJ1-1, with 7 bases identical to TRBD1. The CDR3 has 14 residues. After removal of 6 bases from V and 1 base from J, the junction contained 5 bases not matched to a gene. In germline, CDR1 is MDHEN, CDR2 SYDVKM. CDR3 bases: TGTGCCAGCAGGCGGACAGGAACGAACACTGAAGCTTTCTTT. As protein: CASRRTGTNTEAFF.

V is TRBV28 and J is TRBJ2-7; no firm D call. The V gene lost 2 bases and the J gene lost 2 bases, with 10 bases spanning the gap. Germline V gene data show CDR1 as MDHEN and CDR2 as SYDVKM. The CDR3 loop spans 14 amino acids. The CDR3 here is CASSLGQPPYEQYF. The CDR3 DNA follows: TGTGCCAGCAGTTTAGGGCAGCCCCCCTACGAGCAGTACTTC.

The chain combines TRBV18 with TRBJ2-3; D not certain. The CDR3 is made up of 13 amino acids. The germline gives CDR1 KGHSH, CDR2 LQKENI. The V and J ends lost 1 base and 2 bases respectively, with 4 bases between them. CDR3 in DNA: TGTGCCAGCTCACCACTGGACACAGATACGCAGTATTTT. Amino acid sequence: CASSPLDTDTQYF.

The chain is built from TRBV10-3 and TRBJ2-5, with a possible D match to TRBD2 (7 bases). The J call may be in error: the DNA end matches TRBJ2-7 better. The CDR3 has 16 amino acids. The germline gives CDR1 ENHRY, CDR2 SYGVKD. This chain's CDR3 is CAISNLRGGASYEQYF. The CDR3, as DNA: TGTGCCATCAGTAACCTAAGGGGGGGAGCCTCCTACGAGCAGTACTTC.